Presented here are 8 T cell receptor beta chains from one specimen sequenced in a study of blood T cell repertoires in COVID-19. Measured with immunoSEQ multiplex PCR; TCRdb has only the in-frame clones, and not every one. The data show over 200,000 clones, with 75% to 90% seen just once and about 3.5% held by the top ten. Material: PBMCs or T cells enriched from blood (not recorded which). The receptors come from a woman between 25 and 40 years old who had been exposed to COVID-19.

This chain joins TRBV7-3 and TRBJ2-3, with 10 bases identical to TRBD2. The V gene's germline CDR1 is SGHTA and CDR2 FQGTGA. This CDR3 region has 16 residues. After removal of 4 bases from V and 4 bases from J, the junction contained 8 bases not matched to a gene. The CDR3, as DNA: TGTGCCAGCAGCTCATCCCTAGCGGGAGCCCCAGATACGCAGTATTTT. Its protein product is CASSSSLAGAPDTQYF.

This sequence joins TRBV5-1 and TRBJ1-1, with D uncertain. Germline assignment: CDR1 SGHRS and CDR2 YFSETQ. Trimming took off 1 base at V and 2 bases at J, with 9 bases between the two ends. The CDR3 runs 14 residues. CDR3 DNA sequence: TGCGCCAGCAGCTTGCAGGCAGGAAACACTGAAGCTTTCTTT. As protein: CASSLQAGNTEAFF.

V is TRBV6-5 and J is TRBJ2-7, with D maybe TRBD1 (5 bases). The CDR3 contains 15 residues. With 8 bases removed from V and 1 base from J, the gap between germline ends came to 18 bases. Germline assignment: CDR1 MNHEY and CDR2 SVGAGI. CDR3 loop: CASALGHPESYEQYF. CDR3 DNA: TGTGCCAGCGCCCTTGGACACCCAGAATCCTACGAGCAGTACTTC.

The rearrangement links TRBV24-1 to TRBJ1-3; 7 positions agree with TRBD1. Germline CDR1 reads KGHDR; CDR2 reads SFDVKD. The V gene end was trimmed by 1 base and the J gene end by 6 bases; junction bases not matched to a gene: 11. There are 17 residues in the CDR3. DNA for the CDR3: TGTGCCACCAGTGATTTAGGGGACAGTTCCAGTGTAAACACCATATATTTT. It yields the protein CATSDLGDSSSVNTIYF.

The sample holds one count of this clone. CDR3 nucleotides: TGTGCCACCAGCAGAGGCGGGAGAAACACCGGGGAGCTGTTTTTT. Translated: CATSRGGRNTGELFF. The chain couples TRBV15 to TRBJ2-2, with TRBD2 identical over 7 bases. The CDR3 has 15 residues. The germline CDR1 and CDR2 sequences are LNHNV and YYDKDF (reference sequence). The ends lost 1 base at V and 2 bases at J; junction bases unmatched: 1.

This sequence joins TRBV18 and TRBJ1-1; perhaps TRBD1 as D (5 bases). Germline CDR1 KGHSH, CDR2 LQKENI. The CDR3 has 16 amino acids. Trimming left V 5 bases short and J 3 bases short, with 19 bases between. The CDR3 DNA sequence: TGTGCCAGCTCATATATTCAGGGTCCCCCTGACACTGAAGCTTTCTTT. Protein product: CASSYIQGPPDTEAFF.

The V gene is TRBV2, the J gene TRBJ2-2; D perhaps matches TRBD1 (6 bases). Trimming took off 8 bases at V and 1 base at J, with 14 bases between the two ends. CDR1 and CDR2 (germline): SNHLY, FYNNEI. This CDR3 comprises 15 residues. DNA of the CDR3: TGTGCCAGCGTATGGCCACAGGGGAACACCGGGGAGCTGTTTTTT. Amino acids: CASVWPQGNTGELFF.

The rearrangement links TRBV12-5 to TRBJ2-7; 8 nucleotides agree with TRBD2. Unmatched junction bases numbered 8, after V lost 3 bases and J lost 7 bases. The V gene's germline CDR1 is LGHNT and CDR2 FRNRAP. The CDR3 is 14 residues long. In DNA form, the CDR3 reads TGTGCTAGTGGTTTCGGCGGGAGGACTGGTGAGCAGTACTTC. Protein: CASGFGGRTGEQYF.